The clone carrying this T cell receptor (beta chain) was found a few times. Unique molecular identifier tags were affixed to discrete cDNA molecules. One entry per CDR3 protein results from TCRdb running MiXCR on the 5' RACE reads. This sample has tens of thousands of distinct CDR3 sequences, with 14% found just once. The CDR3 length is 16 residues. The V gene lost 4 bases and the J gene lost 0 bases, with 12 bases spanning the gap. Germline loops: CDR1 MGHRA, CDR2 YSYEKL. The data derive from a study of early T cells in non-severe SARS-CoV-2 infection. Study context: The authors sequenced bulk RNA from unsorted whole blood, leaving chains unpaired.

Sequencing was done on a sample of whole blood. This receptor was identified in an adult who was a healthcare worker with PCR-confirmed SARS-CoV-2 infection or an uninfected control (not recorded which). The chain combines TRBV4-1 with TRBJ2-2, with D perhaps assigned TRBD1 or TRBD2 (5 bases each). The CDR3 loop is CASSPHRRTNTGELFF. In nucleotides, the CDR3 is TGCGCCAGCAGCCCCCACAGGAGGACGAACACCGGGGAGCTGTTTTTT.